The rows below give T cell receptor beta chains drawn from one sample of a study of cytomegalovirus exposure and HLA in healthy donors. Generated by immunoSEQ multiplex PCR, the TCRdb table keeps only in-frame clones and is missing some. The sample holds 310,000 or so clones, 80% to 90% seen once. Sequenced input: PBMCs. The origin of the receptors is a woman under 30 in good health and CMV-seronegative. CDR3s include the opening cysteine and the closing phenylalanine or tryptophan. D genes are given only for firm matches. Not every row has a clone size; where given, it reads once, few, many or a size class.

CASSLDFGNTEAFF,TGTGCCAGCAGCTTAGACTTCGGTAACACTGAAGCTTTCTTT,-,-,TRBV11-2,TRBJ1-1
CASSQRGQGDVKFHEQYF,TGTGCCAGCAGCCAAAGGGGGCAGGGTGATGTAAAGTTCCACGAGCAGTACTTC,TRBD1,-,TRBV2,TRBJ2-7
CASSTGDGANVLTF,TGTGCCAGTAGTACAGGGGATGGGGCCAACGTCCTGACTTTC,-,-,TRBV19,TRBJ2-6
CASSFIPDAGTGGSEQFF,TGTGCCAGCAGTTTCATCCCGGACGCCGGGACAGGGGGCAGTGAGCAGTTCTTC,TRBD1,-,TRBV27,TRBJ2-1
CAISAASGGRSSYNEQFF,TGTGCCATCAGTGCCGCTAGCGGGGGGCGGAGCTCCTACAATGAGCAGTTCTTC,TRBD2,-,TRBV10-3,TRBJ2-1
CASGRQGNYGYTF,TGTGCCAGCGGGAGACAGGGTAACTATGGCTACACCTTC,TRBD1,-,TRBV27,TRBJ1-2
CSSSKQGAVRDYGYTF,TGTTCCAGCAGTAAACAGGGGGCAGTTAGAGACTATGGCTACACCTTC,TRBD1,-,TRBV7-9,TRBJ1-2
CASSEGSYGYTF,TGTGCCAGCAGTGAGGGCAGCTATGGCTACACCTTC,-,-,TRBV2,TRBJ1-2
CASSYSKRYGYTF,TGTGCCAGCAGTTACTCGAAGCGGTACGGCTACACCTTC,-,-,TRBV6-6,TRBJ1-2
CASSLTDRGVRTQYF,TGTGCCAGCAGCTTGACGGACAGGGGAGTACGTACGCAGTATTTT,TRBD1,-,TRBV5-6,TRBJ2-3
CASTYSGGANTGELFF,TGTGCCAGCACTTATAGCGGGGGCGCGAACACCGGGGAGCTGTTTTTT,TRBD2,-,TRBV6-5,TRBJ2-2
CATAPNPGTGQYNSPLHF,TGTGCCACCGCCCCAAATCCCGGGACAGGGCAGTATAATTCACCCCTCCACTTT,TRBD1,-,TRBV15,TRBJ1-6
CASSIQRNTEAFF,TGTGCCAGTAGTATCCAGCGGAACACTGAAGCTTTCTTT,-,-,TRBV19,TRBJ1-1
CASSYLSSGANVLTF,TGTGCCAGCAGTTACTTGAGCTCTGGGGCCAACGTCCTGACTTTC,-,few,TRBV6-5,TRBJ2-6
CASSLTGDRKYNEQFF,TGTGCCAGCAGTTTAACCGGGGACAGAAAATACAATGAGCAGTTCTTC,TRBD1,-,TRBV27,TRBJ2-1
CASSLTGTSGGPNSYEQYF,TGTGCCAGCAGCCTAACCGGGACTAGCGGGGGCCCTAACTCCTACGAGCAGTACTTC,TRBD2,-,TRBV7-6,TRBJ2-7
CASSLAATSGYTDTQYF,TGCGCCAGCAGCTTGGCCGCGACTAGCGGTTACACAGATACGCAGTATTTT,TRBD2,once,TRBV5-1,TRBJ2-3
CASSVQGRNIQYF,TGTGCCAGCAGTGTACAGGGTAGGAACATTCAGTACTTC,-,-,TRBV6-1,TRBJ2-4
CASSSSVRQETQYF,-,-,-,TRBV27,TRBJ2-5
CASTPGISGNTIYF,TGCGCCAGCACCCCAGGCATCTCTGGAAACACCATATATTTT,-,once,TRBV5-1,TRBJ1-3
CASSLTSGANTYNEQFF,TGCGCCAGCAGCTTGACTAGCGGGGCCAACACCTACAATGAGCAGTTCTTC,TRBD2,-,TRBV5-1,TRBJ2-1
CASSGDRTGNQPQHF,TGTGCCAGCAGCGGCGACAGGACGGGGAATCAGCCCCAGCATTTT,-,-,TRBV6-1,TRBJ1-5
CASSVSTSGGAYSYEQYF,TGCGCCAGCAGCGTGAGCACTAGCGGGGGGGCCTACTCCTACGAGCAGTACTTC,TRBD2,-,TRBV5-1,TRBJ2-7
CASSSTGRDYQHF,TGTGCCAGCAGCTCGACAGGCCGGGATTACCAGCATTTT,-,-,TRBV5-5,TRBJ1-5
CAISEGTGTNYGYTF,TGTGCCATCAGTGAGGGGACAGGGACTAACTATGGCTACACCTTC,TRBD1,-,TRBV6-1,TRBJ1-2
CASSSSSYEQYF,TGTGCCAGCAGCTCGAGCTCCTACGAGCAGTACTTC,-,-,TRBV13,TRBJ2-7
CAGQRGSGANVLTF,TGTGCCGGACAGAGGGGGTCTGGGGCCAACGTCCTGACTTTC,-,-,TRBV2,TRBJ2-6
CASSSGRNYGYTF,TGTGCCAGCAGTTCTGGCAGGAACTATGGCTACACCTTC,-,few,TRBV6-5,TRBJ1-2
CSVDRGVSNHGYTF,TGCAGCGTTGACAGGGGGGTCAGTAACCATGGCTACACCTTC,TRBD1,-,TRBV29-1,TRBJ1-2
CASSFPNQGDEQYF,TGTGCCAGCAGCTTTCCCAATCAGGGCGACGAGCAGTACTTC,-,once,TRBV13,TRBJ2-7
CASSLQGLNQPQHF,TGCGCCAGCAGCTTACAGGGTCTCAATCAGCCCCAGCATTTT,-,-,TRBV5-1,TRBJ1-5
CASKNRGWETQYF,TGTGCCAGCAAGAACAGGGGTTGGGAGACCCAGTACTTC,TRBD1,-,TRBV6-1,TRBJ2-5
CASSFTDTQYF,TGTGCCAGCAGCTTTACTGATACGCAGTATTTT,-,-,TRBV5-4,TRBJ2-3
CTSSKDPGQGAANSPLHF,TGCACCAGCAGCAAAGACCCGGGACAGGGGGCGGCTAATTCACCCCTCCACTTT,-,-,TRBV1,TRBJ1-6
CASSLPGALGEKLFF,TGTGCCAGCAGCTTACCGGGAGCTCTTGGCGAAAAACTGTTTTTT,-,-,TRBV5-8,TRBJ1-4